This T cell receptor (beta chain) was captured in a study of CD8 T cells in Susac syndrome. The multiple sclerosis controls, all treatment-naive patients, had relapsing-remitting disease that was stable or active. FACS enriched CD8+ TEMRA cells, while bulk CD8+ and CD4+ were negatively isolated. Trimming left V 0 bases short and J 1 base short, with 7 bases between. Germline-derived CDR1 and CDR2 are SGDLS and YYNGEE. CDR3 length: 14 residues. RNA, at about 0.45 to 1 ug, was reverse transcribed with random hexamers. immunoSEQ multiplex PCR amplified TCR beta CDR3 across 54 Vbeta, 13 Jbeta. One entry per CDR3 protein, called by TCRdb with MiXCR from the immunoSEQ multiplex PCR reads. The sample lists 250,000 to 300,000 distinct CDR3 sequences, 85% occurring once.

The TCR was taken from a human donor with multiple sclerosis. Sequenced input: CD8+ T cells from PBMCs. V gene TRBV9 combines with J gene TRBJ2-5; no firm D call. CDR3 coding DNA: TGTGCCAGCAGCGTAGTGGCGAGCCAAGAGACCCAGTACTTC. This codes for CASSVVASQETQYF.